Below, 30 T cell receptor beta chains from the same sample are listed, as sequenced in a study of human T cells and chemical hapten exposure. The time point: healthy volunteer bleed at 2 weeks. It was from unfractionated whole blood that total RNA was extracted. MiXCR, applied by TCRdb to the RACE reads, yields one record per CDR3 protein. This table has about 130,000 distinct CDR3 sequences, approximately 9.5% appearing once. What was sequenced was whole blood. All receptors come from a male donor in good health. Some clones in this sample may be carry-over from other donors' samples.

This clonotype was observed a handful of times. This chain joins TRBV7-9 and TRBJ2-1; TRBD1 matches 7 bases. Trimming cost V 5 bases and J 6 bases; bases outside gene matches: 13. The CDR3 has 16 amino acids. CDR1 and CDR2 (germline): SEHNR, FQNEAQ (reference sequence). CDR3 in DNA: TGTGCCAGCAGCCTGACCGGGACAGTAGATGTCAATGAGCAGTTCTTC. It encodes CASSLTGTVDVNEQFF.

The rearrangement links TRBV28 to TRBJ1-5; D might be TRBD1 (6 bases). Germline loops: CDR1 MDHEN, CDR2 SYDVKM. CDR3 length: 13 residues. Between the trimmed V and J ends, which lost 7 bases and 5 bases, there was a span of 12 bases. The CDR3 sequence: CASIRSGDQPQHF. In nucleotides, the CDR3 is TGTGCCAGCATTCGGTCAGGGGATCAGCCCCAGCATTTT.

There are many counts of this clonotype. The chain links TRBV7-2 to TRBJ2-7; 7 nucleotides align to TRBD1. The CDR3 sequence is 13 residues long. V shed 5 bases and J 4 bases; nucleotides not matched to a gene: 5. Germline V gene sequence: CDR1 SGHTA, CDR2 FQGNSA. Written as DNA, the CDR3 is TGTGCCAGCAGCCGGGACAGAGGATACGAGCAGTACTTC. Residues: CASSRDRGYEQYF.

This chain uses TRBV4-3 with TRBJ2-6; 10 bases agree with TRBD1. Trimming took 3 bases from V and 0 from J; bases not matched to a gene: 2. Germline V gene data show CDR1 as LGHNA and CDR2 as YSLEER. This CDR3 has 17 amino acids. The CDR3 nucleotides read TGCGCCAGCAGCCACCGGACAGGGGGCTCTGGGGCCAACGTCCTGACTTTC. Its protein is CASSHRTGGSGANVLTF.

In DNA, the CDR3 is TGCGCCAGCAGCCAAGAAGACAGGGAATATGGCTACACCTTC. Protein product: CASSQEDREYGYTF. The chain joins TRBV4-1 to TRBJ1-2; 7 bases fit TRBD1. Trimming at V came to 0 bases and at J to 5 bases, leaving 3 bases not matched to a gene. Germline CDR1 is MGHRA and CDR2 is YSYEKL. CDR3 length: 14 residues.

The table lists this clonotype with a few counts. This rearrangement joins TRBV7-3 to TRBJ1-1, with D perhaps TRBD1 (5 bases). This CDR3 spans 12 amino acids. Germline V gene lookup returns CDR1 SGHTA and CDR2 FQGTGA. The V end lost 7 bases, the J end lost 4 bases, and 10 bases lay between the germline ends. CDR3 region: CASNRDPTEAFF. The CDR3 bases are TGTGCCAGCAACCGGGACCCCACTGAAGCTTTCTTT.

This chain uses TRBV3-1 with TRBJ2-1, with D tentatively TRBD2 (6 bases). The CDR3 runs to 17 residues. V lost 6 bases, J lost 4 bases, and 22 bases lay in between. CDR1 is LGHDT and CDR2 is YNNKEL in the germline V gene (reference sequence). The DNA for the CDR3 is TGTGCCAGCAGTTCGAAGAACGGGACTCAGAGTTACAATGAGCAGTTCTTC. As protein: CASSSKNGTQSYNEQFF.

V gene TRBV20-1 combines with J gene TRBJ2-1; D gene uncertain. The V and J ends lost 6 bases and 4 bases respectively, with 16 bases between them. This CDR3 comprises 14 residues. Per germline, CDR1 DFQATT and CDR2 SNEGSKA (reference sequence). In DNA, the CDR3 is TGCAGTGCGCAAAGGGCTTTGTCTTACAATGAGCAGTTCTTC. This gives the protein CSAQRALSYNEQFF.

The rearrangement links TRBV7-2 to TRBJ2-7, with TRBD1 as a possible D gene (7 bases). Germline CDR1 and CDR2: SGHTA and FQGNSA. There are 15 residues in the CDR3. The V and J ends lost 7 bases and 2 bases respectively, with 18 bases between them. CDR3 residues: CASTPLQGEAYEQYF. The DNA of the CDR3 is TGTGCCAGCACCCCTCTTCAGGGGGAGGCCTACGAGCAGTACTTC.

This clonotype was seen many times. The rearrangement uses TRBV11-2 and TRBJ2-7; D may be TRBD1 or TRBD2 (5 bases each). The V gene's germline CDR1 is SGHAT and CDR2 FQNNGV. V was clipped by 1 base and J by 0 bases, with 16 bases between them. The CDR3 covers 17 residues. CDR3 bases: TGTGCCAGCAGCTTAGTAGACTCACCGGGACCCTCCTACGAGCAGTACTTC. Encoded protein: CASSLVDSPGPSYEQYF.

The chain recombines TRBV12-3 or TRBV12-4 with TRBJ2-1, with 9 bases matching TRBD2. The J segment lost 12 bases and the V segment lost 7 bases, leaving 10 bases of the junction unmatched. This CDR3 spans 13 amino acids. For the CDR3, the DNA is TGTGCCAGCAATAAGCGGGAGGAGGTAACGCAGTTCTTC. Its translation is CASNKREEVTQFF.

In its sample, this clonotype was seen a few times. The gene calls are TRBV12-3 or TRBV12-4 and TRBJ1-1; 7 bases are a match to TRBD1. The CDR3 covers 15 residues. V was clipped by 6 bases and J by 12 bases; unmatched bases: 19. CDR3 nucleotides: TGTGCCAGCAGCCCCTTAGGGAGGGGGCCGCTGGGAACTTTCTTT. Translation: CASSPLGRGPLGTFF.

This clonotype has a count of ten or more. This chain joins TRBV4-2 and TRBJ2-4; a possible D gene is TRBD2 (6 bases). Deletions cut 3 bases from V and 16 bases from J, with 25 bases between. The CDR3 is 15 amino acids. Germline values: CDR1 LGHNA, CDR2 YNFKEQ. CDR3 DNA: TGTGCCAGCAGCCAGTCCCCGGGAGAAGGAGGTTATATCTACTTC. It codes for CASSQSPGEGGYIYF.

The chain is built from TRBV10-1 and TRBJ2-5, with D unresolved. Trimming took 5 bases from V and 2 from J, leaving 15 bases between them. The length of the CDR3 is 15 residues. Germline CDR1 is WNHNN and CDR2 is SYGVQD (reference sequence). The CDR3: CASSPPRRTQETQYF. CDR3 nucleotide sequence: TGCGCCAGCAGTCCCCCGCGTAGAACACAAGAGACCCAGTACTTC.

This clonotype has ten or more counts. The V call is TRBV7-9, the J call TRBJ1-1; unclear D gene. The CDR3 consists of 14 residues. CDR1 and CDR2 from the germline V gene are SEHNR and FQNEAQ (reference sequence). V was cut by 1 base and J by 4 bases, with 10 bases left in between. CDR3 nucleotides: TGTGCCAGCAGCTTAGTAGCGGGTAGCACTGAAGCTTTCTTT. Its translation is CASSLVAGSTEAFF.

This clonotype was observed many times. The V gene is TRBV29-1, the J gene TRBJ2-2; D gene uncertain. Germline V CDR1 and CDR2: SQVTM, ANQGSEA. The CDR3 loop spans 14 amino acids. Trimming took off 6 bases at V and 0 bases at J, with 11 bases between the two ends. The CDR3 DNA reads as TGCAGCGTACCAGGAAAAACGAACACCGGGGAGCTGTTTTTT. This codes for CSVPGKTNTGELFF.

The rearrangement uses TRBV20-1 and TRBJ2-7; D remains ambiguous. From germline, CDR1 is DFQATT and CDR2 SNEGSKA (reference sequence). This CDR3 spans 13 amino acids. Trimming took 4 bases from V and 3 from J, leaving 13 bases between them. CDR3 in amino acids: CSAIPQVSYEQYF. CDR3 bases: TGCAGTGCTATCCCACAAGTCAGCTACGAGCAGTACTTC.

Here the CDR3 DNA reads TGTGCCAGCAGCCAACCCCAGGACAATGAGCAGTTCTTC. Protein product: CASSQPQDNEQFF. V usage is TRBV3-1 and J usage is TRBJ2-1, with D hard to call. Germline V gene sequence: CDR1 LGHDT, CDR2 YNNKEL (reference sequence). This CDR3 has 13 residues. V was shortened by 2 bases and J by 5 bases, with 7 bases between the two germline ends.

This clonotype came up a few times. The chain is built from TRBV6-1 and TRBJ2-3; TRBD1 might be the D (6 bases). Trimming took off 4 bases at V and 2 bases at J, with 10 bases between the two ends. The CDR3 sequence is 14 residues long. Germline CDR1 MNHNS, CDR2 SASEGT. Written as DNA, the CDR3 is TGTGCCAGCAGTGGGAAGGGACACACAGATACGCAGTATTTT. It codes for CASSGKGHTDTQYF.

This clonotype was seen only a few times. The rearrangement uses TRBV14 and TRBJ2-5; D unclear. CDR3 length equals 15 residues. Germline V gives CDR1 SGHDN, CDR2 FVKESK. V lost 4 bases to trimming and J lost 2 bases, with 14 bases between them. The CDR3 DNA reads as TGTGCCAGCAGCCCCCAAAGAGTCTTACAAGAGACCCAGTACTTC. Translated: CASSPQRVLQETQYF.

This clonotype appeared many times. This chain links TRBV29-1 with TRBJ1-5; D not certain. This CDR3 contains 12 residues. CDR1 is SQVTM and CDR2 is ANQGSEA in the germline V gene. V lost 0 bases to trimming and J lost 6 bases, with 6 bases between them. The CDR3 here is CSVEDPGQPQHF. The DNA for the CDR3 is TGCAGCGTTGAAGATCCGGGTCAGCCCCAGCATTTT. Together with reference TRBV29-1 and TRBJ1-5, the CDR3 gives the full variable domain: SAVISQKPSRDICQRGTSLTIQCQVDSQVTMMFWYRQQPGQSLTLIATANQGSEATYESGFVIDKFPISRPNLTFSTLTVSNMSPEDSSIYLCSVEDPGQPQHFGDGTRLSIL.

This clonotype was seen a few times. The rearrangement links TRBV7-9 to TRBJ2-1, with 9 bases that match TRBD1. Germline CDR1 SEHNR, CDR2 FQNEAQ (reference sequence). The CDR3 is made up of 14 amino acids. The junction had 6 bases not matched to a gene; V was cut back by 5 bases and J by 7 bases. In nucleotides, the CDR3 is TGTGCCAGCAGCCCCGACAGGGGGGAAAATGAGCAGTTCTTC. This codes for CASSPDRGENEQFF.

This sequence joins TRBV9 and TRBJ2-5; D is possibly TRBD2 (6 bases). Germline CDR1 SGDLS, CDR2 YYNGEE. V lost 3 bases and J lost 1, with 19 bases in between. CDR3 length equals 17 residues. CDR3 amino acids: CASSGGTGGGVQETQYF. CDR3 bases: TGTGCCAGCAGCGGAGGTACTGGAGGAGGGGTCCAAGAGACCCAGTACTTC.

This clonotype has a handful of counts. CDR3 loop: CASSSHTSGITGELFF. The CDR3 DNA is TGTGCCAGCAGTTCCCACACTAGCGGCATTACCGGGGAGCTGTTTTTT. The chain has TRBV12-3 or TRBV12-4 and TRBJ2-2, with 8 bases aligning to TRBD2. This CDR3 has 16 residues. V gave up 4 bases and J gave up 5 bases; unmatched junction bases: 9.

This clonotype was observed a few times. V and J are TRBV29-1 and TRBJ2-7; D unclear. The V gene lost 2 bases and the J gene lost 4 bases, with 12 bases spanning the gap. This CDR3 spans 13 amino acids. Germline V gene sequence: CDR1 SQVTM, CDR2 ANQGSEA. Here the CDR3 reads CSVEKGQPYEQYF. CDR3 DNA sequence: TGCAGCGTTGAAAAAGGTCAGCCTTACGAGCAGTACTTC.

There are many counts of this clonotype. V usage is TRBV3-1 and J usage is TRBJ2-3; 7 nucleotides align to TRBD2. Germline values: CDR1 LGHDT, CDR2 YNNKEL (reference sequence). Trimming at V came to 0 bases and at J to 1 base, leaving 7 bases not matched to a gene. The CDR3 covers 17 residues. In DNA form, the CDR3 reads TGTGCCAGCAGCCAAGATTGGGGGGAGGGCGGCACAGATACGCAGTATTTT. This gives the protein CASSQDWGEGGTDTQYF.

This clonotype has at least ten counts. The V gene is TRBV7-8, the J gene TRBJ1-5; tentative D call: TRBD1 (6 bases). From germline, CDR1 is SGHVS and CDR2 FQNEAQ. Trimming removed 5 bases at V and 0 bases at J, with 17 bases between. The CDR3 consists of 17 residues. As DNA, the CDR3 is TGTGCCAGCAGCCCCAAACAGGGATATTATAGCAATCAGCCCCAGCATTTT. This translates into CASSPKQGYYSNQPQHF.

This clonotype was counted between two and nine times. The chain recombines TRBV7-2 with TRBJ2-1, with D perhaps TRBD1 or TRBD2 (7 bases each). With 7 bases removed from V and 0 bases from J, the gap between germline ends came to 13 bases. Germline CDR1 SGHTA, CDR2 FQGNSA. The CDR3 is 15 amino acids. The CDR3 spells CASIQGGSSYNEQFF. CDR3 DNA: TGTGCCAGCATTCAGGGGGGGAGCTCCTACAATGAGCAGTTCTTC.

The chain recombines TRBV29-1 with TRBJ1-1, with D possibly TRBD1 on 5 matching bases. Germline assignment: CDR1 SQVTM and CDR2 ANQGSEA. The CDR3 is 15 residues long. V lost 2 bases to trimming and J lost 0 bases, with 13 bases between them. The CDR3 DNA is TGCAGCGTTGAATTGTTTGGGGCAGTGAACACTGAAGCTTTCTTT. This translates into CSVELFGAVNTEAFF.

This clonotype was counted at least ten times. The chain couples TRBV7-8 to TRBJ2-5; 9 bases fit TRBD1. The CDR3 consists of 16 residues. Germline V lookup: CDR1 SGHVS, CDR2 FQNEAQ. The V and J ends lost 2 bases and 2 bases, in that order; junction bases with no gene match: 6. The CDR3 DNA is TGTGCCAGCAGCTTACTTACAGGACAGGGGCAAGAGACCCAGTACTTC. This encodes CASSLLTGQGQETQYF.